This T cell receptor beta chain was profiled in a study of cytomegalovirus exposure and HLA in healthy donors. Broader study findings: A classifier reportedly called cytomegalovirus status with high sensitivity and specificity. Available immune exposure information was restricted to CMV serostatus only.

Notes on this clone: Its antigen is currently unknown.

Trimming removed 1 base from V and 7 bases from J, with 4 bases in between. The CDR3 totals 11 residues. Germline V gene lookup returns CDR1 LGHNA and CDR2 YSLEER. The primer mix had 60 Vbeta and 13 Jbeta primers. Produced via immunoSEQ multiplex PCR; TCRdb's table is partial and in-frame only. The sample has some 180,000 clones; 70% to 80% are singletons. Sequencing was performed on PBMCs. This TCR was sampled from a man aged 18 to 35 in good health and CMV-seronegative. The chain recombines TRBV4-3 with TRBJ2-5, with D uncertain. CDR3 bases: TGCGCCAGCAGCCAAGCGGGGACCCAGTACTTC. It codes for CASSQAGTQYF.